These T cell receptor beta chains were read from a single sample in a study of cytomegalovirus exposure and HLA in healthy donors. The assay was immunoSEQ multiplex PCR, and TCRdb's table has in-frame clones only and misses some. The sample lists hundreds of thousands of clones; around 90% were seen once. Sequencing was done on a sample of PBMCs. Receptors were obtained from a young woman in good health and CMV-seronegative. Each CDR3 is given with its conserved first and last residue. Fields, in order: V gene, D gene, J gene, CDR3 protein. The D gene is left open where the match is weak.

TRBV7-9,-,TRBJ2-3,CASSLPPIPDTQYF
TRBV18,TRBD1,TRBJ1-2,CASSPARTGTDGYTF
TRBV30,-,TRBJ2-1,CAWSVNGGFRKNEQFF
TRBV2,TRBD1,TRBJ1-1,CASEMTGGGEAFF
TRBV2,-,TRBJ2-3,CASSSLSDTQYF
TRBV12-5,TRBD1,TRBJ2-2,CASGRDRPMKAGELFF
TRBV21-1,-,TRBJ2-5,CASHIISPTGDMGLKTQYF
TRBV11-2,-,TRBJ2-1,CASSLGTLTYNEQFF
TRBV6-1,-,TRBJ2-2,CASSLQGSNTGELFF
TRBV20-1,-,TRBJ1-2,CSIQTGSGYTF
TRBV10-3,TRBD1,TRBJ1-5,CAISTGGHNQPQHF
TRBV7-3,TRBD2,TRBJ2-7,CASSIAGGPGEQYF
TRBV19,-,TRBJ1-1,CASSPSTGTEAFF
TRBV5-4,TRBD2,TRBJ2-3,CASSLRLAGGLTDTQYF
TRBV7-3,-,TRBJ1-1,CASSPWAGMNTEAFF
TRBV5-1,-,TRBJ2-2,CASSLAGGRRATGELFF
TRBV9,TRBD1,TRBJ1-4,CASSVRQGYEKLFF
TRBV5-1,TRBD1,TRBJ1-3,CASSSTTGPGNTIYF
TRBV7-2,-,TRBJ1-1,CASSPTNMEAFF
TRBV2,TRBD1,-,CASRPQGATYEQYF
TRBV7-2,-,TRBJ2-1,CASTPTGFSYNEQFF
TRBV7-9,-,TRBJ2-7,CASITFGEGSYEQYF
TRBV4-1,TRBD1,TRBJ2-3,CASSQGRTGGRITDTQYF
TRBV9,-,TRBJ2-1,CASSVALGAYSYNEQFF
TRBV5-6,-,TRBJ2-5,CASSTSFETQYF
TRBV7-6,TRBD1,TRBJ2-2,CASSPNGQGNTGELFF
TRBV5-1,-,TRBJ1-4,CASSVGGGTNEKLFF
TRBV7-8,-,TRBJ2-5,CASSLMESTQYF
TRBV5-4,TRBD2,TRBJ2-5,CASSLDWAGGQETQYF
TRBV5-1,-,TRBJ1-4,CASSSGALPPANEKLFF
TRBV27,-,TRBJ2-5,CATKQPGWYQETQYF
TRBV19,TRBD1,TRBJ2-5,CASSMGQGAGETQYF
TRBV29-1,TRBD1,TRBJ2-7,CSVGQGSYEQYF
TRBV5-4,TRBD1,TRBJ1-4,CASSLDRGATNEKLFF
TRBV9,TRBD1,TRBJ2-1,CASNPGQGGFGEQFF
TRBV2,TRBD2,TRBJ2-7,CASSDPTSGVSREQYF
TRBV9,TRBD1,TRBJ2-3,CASSVAPGQGTDTQYF
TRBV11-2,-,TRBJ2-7,CASVLGEAGASSYEQYF
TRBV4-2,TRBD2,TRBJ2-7,CASSQATSGGDEQYF
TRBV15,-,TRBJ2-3,CATSRRTIADTQYF
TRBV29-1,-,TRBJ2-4,CSVAGETKDIQHF
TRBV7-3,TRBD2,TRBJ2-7,CASSPSGGPAAYEQYF
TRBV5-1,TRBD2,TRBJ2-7,CASSLPQSGEHGEQYF